This TCR beta chain was sequenced for a study of shared T cell receptors in the human thymus. Germline lookup yields CDR1 SNHLY and CDR2 FYNNEI. Trimming removed 7 bases at V and 7 bases at J, with 19 bases between. The CDR3 totals 14 residues. Measured with immunoSEQ multiplex PCR; TCRdb has only the in-frame clones, and not every one. The table records more than 550,000 clones, 75% to 90% of them present only once. This sample was also put to use in a study of human thymus T cells. That source reports: Overlap was high between thymic repertoires from unrelated individuals, as reported in related research.

V usage is TRBV2 and J usage is TRBJ1-2; weak D call: TRBD1 (5 bases). Sequenced: thymocytes. The receptor was derived from a girl under three years old with a congenital heart defect. CDR3 region: CASNQDGGLSGYTF. The CDR3, as DNA: TGTGCCAGCAACCAAGACGGGGGGTTAAGTGGCTACACCTTC.